This T cell receptor beta chain was captured in a study of regulatory T cells in long-lasting Graves disease. According to the study, TCR beta libraries were built with iRepertoire HTBI primers and CDR3-region Arm-PCR. TCRdb called the multiplex PCR reads again in MiXCR, with one record for every CDR3 protein. The table includes under 300,000 distinct CDR3 sequences, around 21% detected once. The time point here: newly diagnosed GD, antithyroid drugs for less than 3 months. The TCR library was made from RNA that had been extracted from PBMCs in TRIzol. This clonotype was detected only once. This CDR3 spans 19 amino acids. J gave up 3 bases and V 5 bases, and 15 bases lay outside the gene matches.

This TCR came from a female donor with Graves disease. The sequencing used peripheral blood mononuclear cells (PBMCs), collected at new diagnosis, from a patient treated with antithyroid drugs. The chain uses TRBV12-3 or TRBV12-4 and TRBJ2-2, with 10 bases lining up with TRBD1. The CDR3 is CASSPGTGVHPRDTGELFF. DNA of the CDR3: TGTGCCAGCAGTCCCGGGACAGGGGTCCACCCGCGGGACACCGGGGAGCTGTTTTTT.